This entry lists 28 T cell receptor beta chains sequenced from one sample in a study of cytomegalovirus exposure and HLA in healthy donors. PCR involved 60 Vbeta and 13 Jbeta primers. Sequenced by immunoSEQ multiplex PCR; TCRdb stores in-frame clones only, minus some. The sample has about 160,000 clones, 60% to 85% seen once. The specimen sequenced was PBMCs. These receptor sequences come from a man aged 30 to 45 in good health and CMV-seropositive.

The chain links TRBV5-4 to TRBJ2-3; D unresolved. CDR1 and CDR2 (germline): SGHNT, YYREEE (reference sequence). V lost 3 bases to trimming and J lost 5 bases, with 19 bases between them. This CDR3 comprises 16 residues. The CDR3 protein is CASSSGWLGSEDTQYF. The CDR3 DNA follows: TGTGCCAGCAGCTCCGGCTGGCTAGGATCGGAAGATACGCAGTATTTT.

The chain recombines TRBV7-2 with TRBJ2-7, with 8 bases that match TRBD1. CDR3 length: 14 residues. CDR1 is SGHTA, CDR2 FQGNSA, per germline. J lost 3 bases, V lost 5 bases, and 6 bases had no gene match. CDR3 amino acids: CASSHGQGGYEQYF. CDR3 sequence (DNA): TGTGCCAGCAGCCACGGACAGGGTGGCTACGAGCAGTACTTC.

The V gene is TRBV6-6, the J gene TRBJ1-4; D is unresolved. The CDR3 sequence is 15 residues long. Germline V gene sequence: CDR1 MNHNY, CDR2 SVGAGI (reference sequence). Trimming left V 2 bases short and J 3 bases short, with 10 bases between. CDR3 loop: CASSYPTSSNEKLFF. In DNA form, the CDR3 reads TGTGCCAGCAGTTACCCGACATCTTCTAATGAAAAACTGTTTTTT.

The V call is TRBV6-6, the J call TRBJ2-7, with 12 bases lining up with TRBD1. Losses at the gene ends were 5 bases for V and 7 bases for J; bases not matched to a gene: 9. The CDR3 is made up of 15 amino acids. The V gene's germline CDR1 is MNHNY and CDR2 SVGAGI (reference sequence). In DNA, the CDR3 is TGTGCCAGCAGTAAACCCGGGACAGGGGGCCGGGAGCAGTACTTC. This codes for CASSKPGTGGREQYF.

V is TRBV5-1 and J is TRBJ1-6; D not certain. Germline V lookup: CDR1 SGHRS, CDR2 YFSETQ. There are 13 residues in the CDR3. Trimming pared 2 bases from V and 8 bases from J, leaving 8 bases between. CDR3 DNA: TGCGCCAGCAGCTTTGACGGGGATTCACCCCTCCACTTT. The encoded protein is CASSFDGDSPLHF.

The chain employs TRBV2 and TRBJ1-1; maybe TRBD1 (6 bases). This CDR3 is built from 16 residues. CDR1 is SNHLY and CDR2 is FYNNEI in the germline V gene. The V end was cut by 5 bases, the J end by 4 bases, with 20 bases between. CDR3 coding DNA: TGTGCCAGCAGTCCTCGGTCGGGGGGCGGTACCACTGAAGCTTTCTTT. This sequence encodes CASSPRSGGGTTEAFF.

This clone was counted once. The gene calls are TRBV9 and TRBJ2-1; D is perhaps TRBD2 (6 bases). The CDR3 totals 14 residues. Looked up from germline, CDR1 is SGDLS and CDR2 is YYNGEE. Trimming took off 7 bases at V and 1 base at J, with 12 bases between the two ends. CDR3 DNA: TGTGCCAGCGGAGAAGCGGGTTCCTACAATGAGCAGTTCTTC. Translated: CASGEAGSYNEQFF.

The rearrangement joins TRBV28 to TRBJ1-6, with 7 bases that match TRBD1. Losses at the gene ends were 4 bases for V and 8 bases for J; bases not matched to a gene: 8. The CDR3 has 15 amino acids. CDR1 is MDHEN and CDR2 is SYDVKM in the germline V gene. The CDR3 nucleotides read TGTGCCAGCAGTTACATCCGGGACAGATATTCACCCCTCCACTTT. Translation gives CASSYIRDRYSPLHF.

This chain links TRBV5-1 with TRBJ2-5; TRBD1 matches 9 bases. The germline gives CDR1 SGHRS, CDR2 YFSETQ. The V and J ends lost 5 bases and 4 bases, in that order; junction bases with no gene match: 12. CDR3 size: 16 residues. The CDR3, as DNA: TGCGCCAGCAGAAGACAGGGGGAAGGTTCGGGAGAGACCCAGTACTTC. As protein: CASRRQGEGSGETQYF.

There are a few counts of this clone. The CDR3 nucleotides read TGCGCCAGCAGCTTAACGGGCAGGGATGCAGAGACCCAGTACTTC. As protein: CASSLTGRDAETQYF. This sequence joins TRBV4-1 and TRBJ2-5; D may be TRBD1 (5 bases). The V and J ends lost 5 bases and 4 bases respectively, with 17 bases between them. CDR3 length equals 15 residues. Germline CDR1 reads MGHRA; CDR2 reads YSYEKL.

This chain uses TRBV27 with TRBJ2-7; 9 nucleotides agree with TRBD1. V lost 4 bases, J lost 4 bases, and 8 bases stayed unmatched. The CDR3 totals 15 residues. Germline V gene data show CDR1 as MNHEY and CDR2 as SMNVEV (reference sequence). CDR3 in DNA: TGTGCCAGCAGTTCCCCGGGACAGGGAGAGTACGAGCAGTACTTC. This encodes CASSSPGQGEYEQYF.

This chain connects TRBV6-6 to TRBJ2-1; a possible D gene is TRBD2 (7 bases). Deletions cut 6 bases from V and 8 bases from J, with 17 bases between. In germline, CDR1 is MNHNY, CDR2 SVGAGI (reference sequence). The CDR3 totals 14 residues. CDR3 nucleotides: TGTGCCAGCAGCCTCGCGCGGGGGCCTGATGAGCAGTTCTTC. Protein sequence: CASSLARGPDEQFF.

As for this clone: This CDR3 is also generated by other DNA sequences in the sample. The chain combines TRBV7-9 with TRBJ1-1, with 7 positions matching TRBD1. V lost 5 bases, J lost 2 bases, and 2 bases stayed unmatched. Germline V lookup: CDR1 SEHNR, CDR2 FQNEAQ (reference sequence). The CDR3 runs to 13 residues. CDR3 loop: CASSRTGNTEAFF. CDR3 nucleotide sequence: TGTGCCAGCAGCCGGACAGGTAACACTGAAGCTTTCTTT.

The rearrangement joins TRBV10-2 to TRBJ2-2; the match to TRBD2 covers 9 bases. Germline CDR1 is WSHSY and CDR2 is SAAADI. The CDR3 covers 15 residues. With 6 bases clipped from V and 2 bases from J, the junction kept 4 bases outside the gene matches. The chain's CDR3 is CASRLAGENTGELFF. In DNA form, the CDR3 reads TGCGCCAGCAGATTAGCGGGGGAAAACACCGGGGAGCTGTTTTTT.

This chain links TRBV5-6 with TRBJ2-6; 9 bases line up with TRBD2. The V segment lost 0 bases and the J segment 2 bases; nucleotides outside the gene matches: 6. The germline V gene encodes CDR1 SGHDT and CDR2 YYEEEE. This CDR3 has 18 residues. Here the CDR3 DNA reads TGTGCCAGCAGCTTGGTTAGCGGGGGTAGAACTGGGGCCAACGTCCTGACTTTC. Protein: CASSLVSGGRTGANVLTF. The full variable domain, with the rest looked up from reference TRBV5-6 and TRBJ2-6, is DAGVTQSPTHLIKTRGQQVTLRCSPKSGHDTVSWYQQALGQGPQFIFQYYEEEERQRGNFPDRFSGHQFPNYSSELNVNALLLGDSALYLCASSLVSGGRTGANVLTFGAGSRLTVL.

This chain joins TRBV5-1 and TRBJ2-5, with 8 bases lining up with TRBD2. Germline V lookup: CDR1 SGHRS, CDR2 YFSETQ. J gave up 8 bases and V 3 bases, and 6 bases lay outside the gene matches. The CDR3 extends over 13 amino acids. The CDR3 is CASSSLAGPTQYF. CDR3 in DNA: TGCGCCAGCAGCTCCCTAGCGGGCCCCACCCAGTACTTC.

This chain joins TRBV2 and TRBJ2-6, with a weak D call TRBD2 (5 bases). This CDR3 comprises 19 residues. The germline gives CDR1 SNHLY, CDR2 FYNNEI. Between the trimmed V and J ends, which lost 0 bases and 0 bases, there was a span of 15 bases. CDR3 sequence (DNA): TGTGCCAGCAGTGAAGCGCTTTACAGCGGATACTCTGGGGCCAACGTCCTGACTTTC. This translates into CASSEALYSGYSGANVLTF. The entire variable domain, with the rest obtained from reference TRBV2 and TRBJ2-6, is as follows: EPEVTQTPSHQVTQMGQEVILRCVPISNHLYFYWYRQILGQKVEFLVSFYNNEISEKSEIFDDQFSVERPDGSNFTLKIRSTKLEDSAMYFCASSEALYSGYSGANVLTFGAGSRLTVL.

The chain combines TRBV9 with TRBJ2-5; TRBD1 might be the D (5 bases). The ends were cut back, 0 bases at V and 2 bases at J, with 11 bases in the middle. Germline lookup yields CDR1 SGDLS and CDR2 YYNGEE. The CDR3 covers 15 residues. Here the CDR3 DNA reads TGTGCCAGCAGCGTAGGGGGCAGGCTGCAAGAGACCCAGTACTTC. It yields the protein CASSVGGRLQETQYF.

This clone showed up just a few times. This chain uses TRBV4-3 with TRBJ2-5; 9 bases map to TRBD2. Germline lookup yields CDR1 LGHNA and CDR2 YSLEER. The CDR3 covers 15 residues. Losses at the gene ends were 0 bases for V and 1 base for J; bases not matched to a gene: 0. CDR3 nucleotide sequence: TGCGCCAGCAGCCAAGAGCGGGGGGGCCAAGAGACCCAGTACTTC. This codes for CASSQERGGQETQYF.

The V and J genes are TRBV14 and TRBJ2-1; no firm D call. The ends were cut back, 4 bases at V and 8 bases at J, with 12 bases in the middle. The CDR3 is made up of 13 amino acids. Germline V gives CDR1 SGHDN, CDR2 FVKESK. The CDR3 DNA follows: TGTGCCAGCAGCCTTTCCCACTTTGATGAGCAGTTCTTC. Protein product: CASSLSHFDEQFF.

V gene TRBV27 combines with J gene TRBJ2-5, with a tentative D call TRBD1 (6 bases). CDR1 and CDR2 (germline): MNHEY, SMNVEV (reference sequence). The CDR3 is 14 residues long. V was pared by 4 bases and J by 5 bases, with 14 bases between. DNA of the CDR3: TGTGCCAGCAGTTCCCAGGACAGTGGGGAGACCCAGTACTTC. Translating it yields CASSSQDSGETQYF.

This chain connects TRBV4-3 to TRBJ2-6; D unclear. CDR3 length: 15 amino acids. V was pared by 4 bases and J by 4 bases, with 11 bases between. Germline CDR1 reads LGHNA; CDR2 reads YSLEER. The CDR3 spells CASSLYAGGANVLTF. The CDR3 coding sequence is TGCGCCAGCAGCCTCTACGCCGGGGGGGCCAACGTCCTGACTTTC.

This clone is labeled as medium-sized. The genes are TRBV6-1 and TRBJ2-3, with TRBD1 identical over 10 bases. There are 17 residues in the CDR3. CDR1 and CDR2 from the germline V gene are MNHNS and SASEGT. The ends lost 2 bases at V and 3 bases at J; junction bases unmatched: 8. This CDR3 reads CASSENGGGQGTDTQYF. The CDR3 bases are TGTGCCAGCAGTGAAAATGGGGGGGGACAGGGGACAGATACGCAGTATTTT.

The chain uses TRBV4-1 and TRBJ1-1; tentative D call: TRBD1 (5 bases). Per the germline V gene, CDR1 is MGHRA and CDR2 is YSYEKL. Between the trimmed V and J ends, which lost 1 base and 4 bases, there was a span of 13 bases. The CDR3 spans 15 residues. The CDR3 here is CASSQVTPGGTEAFF. CDR3 in DNA: TGCGCCAGCAGCCAAGTCACTCCGGGGGGCACTGAAGCTTTCTTT.

V and J are TRBV28 and TRBJ2-3; the D is unclear. Germline CDR1 is MDHEN and CDR2 is SYDVKM. This CDR3 has 12 residues. V lost 4 bases, J lost 4 bases, and 6 bases lay in between. CDR3 DNA: TGTGCCAGCAGTTCGGTCCCAGATACGCAGTATTTT. Its protein product is CASSSVPDTQYF.

The V and J genes are TRBV11-1 and TRBJ2-3, with 7 bases matching TRBD2. Trimming took 1 base from V and 0 from J; bases not matched to a gene: 7. CDR1 is SGHAT, CDR2 FQDESV, per germline (reference sequence). CDR3 length: 17 residues. The CDR3 DNA reads TGTGCCAGCAGCTTAGGGGTGGGGGGGAGGAGCACAGATACGCAGTATTTT. Translation gives CASSLGVGGRSTDTQYF.

Remarks on this clone: Other nucleotide sequences from this sample produce the same CDR3. V is TRBV28 and J is TRBJ2-5; D ambiguous. Per germline, CDR1 MDHEN and CDR2 SYDVKM. V shed 2 bases and J shed 2 bases, with 6 bases lying between them. The CDR3 runs 13 residues. Written as DNA, the CDR3 is TGTGCCAGCAGTTTAGGCTTACAAGAGACCCAGTACTTC. It yields the protein CASSLGLQETQYF.

The chain has TRBV5-1 and TRBJ2-3, with TRBD1 matching 11 bases. The germline gives CDR1 SGHRS, CDR2 YFSETQ. This CDR3 comprises 15 residues. J was trimmed by 12 bases and V by 4 bases; bases with no gene match: 13. CDR3 residues: CASSRGQGASGVQYF. CDR3 DNA: TGCGCCAGCAGCCGTGGACAGGGGGCAAGTGGAGTCCAGTATTTT.